These 4 T cell receptor beta chains share one sample of origin, sequenced in a study of T cell responses to AZD1222 COVID-19 vaccine. Generated by immunoSEQ multiplex PCR, the TCRdb table keeps only in-frame clones and is missing some. The sample consists of over 100,000 clones, about 86% of them appearing once. The sequenced sample was peripheral blood, obtained on day 0 of AZD1222 vaccination. These receptors were obtained from an adult in good health.

CDR3 loop: CASNDLGRPYNEQFF. The CDR3 region has the DNA TGTGCCAGTAACGATCTGGGGCGGCCCTACAATGAGCAGTTCTTC. V is TRBV19 and J is TRBJ2-1, with D perhaps matching TRBD1 (5 bases). The V gene's germline CDR1 is LNHDA and CDR2 SQIVND (reference sequence). This CDR3 has 15 residues. Trimming shortened V by 7 bases and J by 2 bases, and 15 bases separated the two germline ends.

This rearrangement joins TRBV5-6 to TRBJ1-2; 7 positions agree with TRBD1. The CDR3 is 13 amino acids. Germline V gene lookup returns CDR1 SGHDT and CDR2 YYEEEE. The CDR3 sequence: CAARTGRTGGYTF. The CDR3 DNA reads TGTGCGGCCCGGACAGGCCGAACCGGGGGCTACACCTTC.

This chain uses TRBV4-3 with TRBJ1-6, with D possibly TRBD1 on 5 matching bases. Germline loops: CDR1 LGHNA, CDR2 YSLEER. Trimming stripped 6 bases from V and 0 bases from J, with 9 bases between. CDR3 length equals 15 residues. The CDR3 DNA follows: TGCGCCAGCAGGGGGGATCGCTCCTATAATTCACCCCTCCACTTT. This gives the protein CASRGDRSYNSPLHF.

This sequence joins TRBV7-9 and TRBJ2-2; a weak D match, TRBD2 (6 bases). The CDR3 extends over 15 amino acids. The germline CDR1 and CDR2 sequences are SEHNR and FQNEAQ (reference sequence). V dropped 7 bases and J dropped 4 bases, with 16 bases sitting between them. CDR3 nucleotides: TGTGCCAGCACAAATACGGGTAGCGGCACCGGGGAGCTGTTTTTT. Protein sequence: CASTNTGSGTGELFF.